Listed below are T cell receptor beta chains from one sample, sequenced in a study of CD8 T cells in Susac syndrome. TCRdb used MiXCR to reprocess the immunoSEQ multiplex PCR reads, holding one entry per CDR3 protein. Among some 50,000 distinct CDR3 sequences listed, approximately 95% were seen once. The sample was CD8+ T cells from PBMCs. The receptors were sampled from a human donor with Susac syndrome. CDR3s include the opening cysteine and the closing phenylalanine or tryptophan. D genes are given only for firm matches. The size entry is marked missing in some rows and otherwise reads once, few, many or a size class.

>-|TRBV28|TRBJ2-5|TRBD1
CASSLYPYRGQETQYF
TGTGCCAGCAGTTTATACCCATACAGGGGACAAGAGACCCAGTACTTC
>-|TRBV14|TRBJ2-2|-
CASSQDSGLVNTGELFF
TGTGCCAGCAGCCAAGATAGTGGACTGGTGAACACCGGGGAGCTGTTTTTT
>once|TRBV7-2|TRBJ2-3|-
CASSLGNSDTQYF
TGTGCCAGCAGCTTAGGTAACAGTGATACGCAGTATTTT
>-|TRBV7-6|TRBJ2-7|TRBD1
CASSSDRGSEQYF
TGTGCCAGCAGCTCGGACAGGGGTTCCGAGCAGTACTTC
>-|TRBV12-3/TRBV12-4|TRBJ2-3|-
CATNWYTDTQYF
TGTGCCACCAATTGGTATACAGATACGCAGTATTTT
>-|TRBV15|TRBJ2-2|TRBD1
CATSKSGQGITGELFF
TGTGCCACCAGCAAATCGGGACAGGGGATCACCGGGGAGCTGTTTTTT
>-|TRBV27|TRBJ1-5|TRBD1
CASSFTGGSQPQHF
TGTGCCAGCAGTTTTACAGGGGGTAGTCAGCCCCAGCATTTT
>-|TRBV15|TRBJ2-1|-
CATSRDRQNEQFF
TGTGCCACCAGCAGAGATAGGCAAAATGAGCAGTTCTTC
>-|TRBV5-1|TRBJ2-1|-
CASSLFGFEYLGLDNEQFF
TGCGCCAGCAGCTTGTTTGGGTTTGAGTACTTGGGCCTTGACAATGAGCAGTTCTTC
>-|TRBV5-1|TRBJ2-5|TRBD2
CASSPTSGGLQETQYF
TGCGCCAGCAGCCCCACTAGCGGGGGCCTCCAAGAGACCCAGTACTTC
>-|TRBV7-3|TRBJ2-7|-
CASSLLVMYEQYF
TGTGCCAGCAGCTTACTGGTTATGTACGAGCAGTACTTC
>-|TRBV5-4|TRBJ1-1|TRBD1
CASSLWGTGAQNTEAFF
TGTGCCAGCAGCTTGTGGGGGACAGGGGCGCAGAACACTGAAGCTTTCTTT
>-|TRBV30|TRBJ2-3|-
CAWMGSSTDTQYF
TGTGCCTGGATGGGTTCATCCACAGATACGCAGTATTTT
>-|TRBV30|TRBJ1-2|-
CAWSLPLKERGYTF
TGTGCCTGGAGCCTGCCCTTGAAGGAGCGAGGCTACACCTTC
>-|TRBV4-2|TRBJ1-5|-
CASSQNGRQGRQPQHF
TGTGCCAGCAGCCAAAACGGCCGGCAGGGTCGTCAGCCCCAGCATTTT
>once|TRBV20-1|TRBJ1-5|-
CSARDRSNSNQPQHF
TGCAGTGCTAGAGATAGGAGTAACAGCAATCAGCCCCAGCATTTT
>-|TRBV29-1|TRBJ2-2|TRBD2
CSVEASGGAATGELFF
TGCAGCGTTGAGGCTAGCGGGGGGGCTGCCACCGGGGAGCTGTTTTTT
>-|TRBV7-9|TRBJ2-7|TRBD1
CANSRGQGNEQYF
TGTGCCAACTCGAGAGGACAGGGTAACGAGCAGTACTTC
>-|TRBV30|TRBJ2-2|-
CAWSAGRGELFF
TGTGCCTGGAGTGCAGGGCGCGGGGAGCTGTTTTTT
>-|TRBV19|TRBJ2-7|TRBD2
CASSPGLAGGPYEQYF
TGTGCCAGTAGTCCGGGACTAGCGGGGGGGCCCTACGAGCAGTACTTC
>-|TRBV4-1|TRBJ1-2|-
CASSQDSGNYYGYTF
TGCGCCAGCAGCCAAGATTCGGGTAACTACTATGGCTACACCTTC
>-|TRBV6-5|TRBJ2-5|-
CASSYSKGWETQYF
TGTGCCAGCAGTTACTCGAAGGGTTGGGAGACCCAGTACTTC
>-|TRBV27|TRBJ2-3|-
CASSFTAGWFPDTQYF
TGTGCCAGCAGTTTCACGGCAGGGTGGTTTCCAGATACGCAGTATTTT
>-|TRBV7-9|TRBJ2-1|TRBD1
CASSHGTGTHNEQFF
TGTGCCAGCAGCCACGGGACAGGGACCCACAATGAGCAGTTCTTC
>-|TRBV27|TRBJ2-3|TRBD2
CASRKRGGLTQYF
TGTGCCAGCAGGAAGCGGGGGGGGCTTACGCAGTATTTT
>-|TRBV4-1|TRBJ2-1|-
CASSQVPPNEQFF
TGCGCCAGCAGCCAAGTTCCGCCCAATGAGCAGTTCTTC
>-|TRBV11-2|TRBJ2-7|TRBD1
CASSLGWTGDYEQYF
TGTGCCAGCAGCTTAGGGTGGACAGGAGACTACGAGCAGTACTTC
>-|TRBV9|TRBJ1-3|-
CASSVAGPLGLGNTIYF
TGTGCCAGCAGCGTAGCGGGGCCGCTCGGTCTCGGAAACACCATATATTTT
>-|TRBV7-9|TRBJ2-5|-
CASSLVRASQYQETQYF
TGTGCCAGCAGCTTAGTTAGGGCTAGTCAGTACCAAGAGACCCAGTACTTC
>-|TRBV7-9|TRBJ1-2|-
CASSLEVRGSGGYTF
TGTGCCAGCAGCTTAGAGGTCCGGGGATCCGGCGGCTACACCTTC
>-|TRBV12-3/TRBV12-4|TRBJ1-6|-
CASRKSGPQVDSPLHF
TGTGCCAGCAGGAAGTCGGGCCCCCAGGTGGATTCACCCCTCCACTTT
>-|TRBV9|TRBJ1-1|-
CASSVVTEAFF
TGTGCCAGCAGCGTAGTTACTGAAGCTTTCTTT
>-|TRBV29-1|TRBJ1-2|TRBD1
CSVEAQTGGYGYTF
TGCAGCGTTGAAGCTCAGACAGGGGGCTATGGCTACACCTTC
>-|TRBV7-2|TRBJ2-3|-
CASSLEWPAASTDTQYF
TGTGCCAGCAGCTTAGAATGGCCAGCGGCTAGCACAGATACGCAGTATTTT
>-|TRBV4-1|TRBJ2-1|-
CASSQDPPREQFF
TGCGCCAGCAGCCAAGATCCCCCTAGAGAGCAGTTCTTC
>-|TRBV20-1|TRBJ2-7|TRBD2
CSATSGATEQYF
TGCAGTGCCACCAGCGGGGCCACTGAGCAGTACTTC
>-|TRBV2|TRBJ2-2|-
CASRLYTGELFF
TGTGCCAGCCGGCTATACACCGGGGAGCTGTTTTTT
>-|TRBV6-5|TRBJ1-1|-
CASSYPVFVRDDGTEAFF
TGTGCCAGCAGTTACCCCGTATTCGTCAGAGACGACGGTACTGAAGCTTTCTTT
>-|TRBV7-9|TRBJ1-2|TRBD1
CASSSYIGQAWYGYTF
TGTGCCAGCAGCTCGTACATCGGACAGGCATGGTATGGCTACACCTTC
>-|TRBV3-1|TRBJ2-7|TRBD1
CASSPRDSYLYEQYF
TGTGCCAGCAGCCCCCGGGACAGCTATTTGTACGAGCAGTACTTC
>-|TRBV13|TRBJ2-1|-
CASNAWGRNNEQFF
TGTGCCAGCAACGCGTGGGGGAGGAACAATGAGCAGTTCTTC
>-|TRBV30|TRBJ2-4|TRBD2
CAWTGGENIQYF
TGTGCCTGGACGGGGGGGGAAAACATTCAGTACTTC
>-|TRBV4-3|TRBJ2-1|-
CASSAWNHNEQFF
TGCGCCAGCAGTGCGTGGAACCACAATGAGCAGTTCTTC
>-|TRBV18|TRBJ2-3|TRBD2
CASSPMGTSGGRTDTQYF
TGTGCCAGCTCACCAATGGGGACTAGCGGGGGACGCACAGATACGCAGTATTTT
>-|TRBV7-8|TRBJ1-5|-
CASTFTRDSNQPQHF
TGTGCCAGCACCTTCACCCGGGACAGCAATCAGCCCCAGCATTTT